Below are 19 T cell receptor beta chains sequenced from a single sample in a study of blood T cell repertoires in COVID-19. Assay used: immunoSEQ multiplex PCR; TCRdb lists only in-frame clones, some missing. The sample has 65,000 to 85,000 clones, approximately 80% seen once. The specimen sequenced was peripheral blood. The source is a woman aged 55-69 years with acute or convalescent COVID-19.

J is TRBJ2-3 and V is TRBV24-1, with 9 bases identical to TRBD2. The CDR3 contains 17 residues. V trimming: 0 bases; J trimming: 2 bases; junction bases outside the gene matches: 5. Germline V lookup: CDR1 KGHDR, CDR2 SFDVKD. The CDR3, as DNA: TGTGCCACCAGTGATTTGGGGGTAGCGGGGGACACAGATACGCAGTATTTT. This translates into CATSDLGVAGDTDTQYF.

The chain employs TRBV12-5 and TRBJ1-2, with TRBD1 matching over 8 bases. CDR1 LGHNT and CDR2 FRNRAP come from the germline V gene. CDR3 length: 14 residues. J gave up 4 bases and V 5 bases, and 6 bases lay outside the gene matches. CDR3 sequence (DNA): TGTGCTAGTGGTAGAGGACAGGGATCCTATGGCTACACCTTC. Its protein product is CASGRGQGSYGYTF.

The rearrangement links TRBV2 to TRBJ2-1; 8 nucleotides match TRBD2. The CDR3 contains 15 residues. The germline CDR1 and CDR2 sequences are SNHLY and FYNNEI. The V and J ends lost 7 bases and 6 bases, in that order; junction bases with no gene match: 11. This CDR3 reads CASTQRAGGGNEQFF. In DNA form, the CDR3 reads TGTGCCAGCACCCAACGGGCGGGGGGAGGCAATGAGCAGTTCTTC.

V gene TRBV3-1 (or the pseudogene TRBV3-2) combines with J gene TRBJ2-5, with D possibly matching TRBD2 (5 bases). Trimming removed 0 bases from V and 2 bases from J, with 10 bases in between. This CDR3 has 15 residues. Germline V lookup: CDR1 LGHDT, CDR2 YNNKEL (reference sequence). The CDR3 nucleotides read TGTGCCAGCAGCCAAGATGTGGGGAGACAAGAGACCCAGTACTTC. Encoded protein: CASSQDVGRQETQYF.

The chain combines TRBV25-1 with TRBJ1-3; D remains ambiguous. V was cut by 4 bases and J by 0 bases, with 7 bases left in between. CDR3 length: 14 amino acids. Germline CDR1 reads MGHDK; CDR2 reads SYGVNS. The CDR3 DNA is TGTGCCAGCAGTGGGGAGTTCTCTGGAAACACCATATATTTT. Translating it yields CASSGEFSGNTIYF.

The CDR3 DNA follows: TGTGCCATCAGTGAGTCTTGGGGGACTGGTGAAAAACTGTTTTTT. The encoded protein is CAISESWGTGEKLFF. The chain has TRBV10-3 and TRBJ1-4; D is perhaps TRBD1 (5 bases). Germline CDR1 is ENHRY and CDR2 is SYGVKD. V gave up 0 bases and J gave up 7 bases, with 12 bases separating them. This CDR3 region has 15 residues.

The chain uses TRBV6-6 and TRBJ1-1; 8 nucleotides match TRBD1. Germline CDR1 is MNHNY and CDR2 is SVGAGI (reference sequence). This CDR3 spans 14 amino acids. Germline trimming cut 5 bases from V and 2 bases from J; bases unmatched to any gene: 4. CDR3 DNA sequence: TGTGCCAGCAGTACCGGACAGGGCAACACTGAAGCTTTCTTT. It translates to CASSTGQGNTEAFF.

The rearrangement joins TRBV24-1 to TRBJ2-2; TRBD2 matches 7 bases. Unmatched junction bases numbered 2, after V lost 0 bases and J lost 5 bases. CDR1 KGHDR and CDR2 SFDVKD come from the germline V gene. The CDR3 loop spans 15 amino acids. This chain's CDR3 is CATSDLRGETGELFF. The CDR3 DNA reads as TGTGCCACCAGTGATTTGCGGGGGGAGACCGGGGAGCTGTTTTTT.

The rearrangement links TRBV6-5 to TRBJ1-2; 9 bases are shared with TRBD1. V was pared by 7 bases and J by 6 bases, with 12 bases of the junction left unmatched. CDR3 size: 15 residues. In germline, CDR1 is MNHEY, CDR2 SVGAGI. This chain's CDR3 is CASTSPTGGKDGYTF. CDR3 in DNA: TGTGCCAGCACCTCTCCTACAGGGGGCAAGGATGGCTACACCTTC.

The rearrangement links TRBV18 to TRBJ1-2; 8 bases align to TRBD1. Germline-derived CDR1 and CDR2 are KGHSH and LQKENI. The CDR3 length is 14 residues. V was pared by 0 bases and J by 8 bases, with 5 bases of the junction left unmatched. CDR3 residues: CASSPPDRVKGYTF. CDR3 bases: TGTGCCAGCTCACCACCGGACAGGGTAAAGGGCTACACCTTC.

The chain couples TRBV14 to TRBJ2-4, with 9 bases lining up with TRBD1. V dropped 2 bases and J dropped 7; count of bases not matched to a gene: 6. This CDR3 has 15 amino acids. CDR1 is SGHDN and CDR2 is FVKESK in the germline V gene. This CDR3 reads CASSQTGTGLNIQYF. CDR3 DNA: TGTGCCAGCAGCCAAACCGGGACAGGGTTGAACATTCAGTACTTC.

The chain combines TRBV5-6 with TRBJ1-5, with D uncertain. Trimming shortened V by 0 bases and J by 5 bases, and 12 bases separated the two germline ends. The CDR3 length is 15 residues. Germline CDR1 SGHDT, CDR2 YYEEEE. CDR3 coding DNA: TGTGCCAGCAGCTTGGCCGGGTTCAGTGATCAGCCCCAGCATTTT. This encodes CASSLAGFSDQPQHF. Using reference TRBV5-6 and TRBJ1-5 for the parts outside the CDR3, the full variable domain is DAGVTQSPTHLIKTRGQQVTLRCSPKSGHDTVSWYQQALGQGPQFIFQYYEEEERQRGNFPDRFSGHQFPNYSSELNVNALLLGDSALYLCASSLAGFSDQPQHFGDGTRLSIL.

The V and J genes are TRBV6-2 or TRBV6-3 and TRBJ2-5; 8 nucleotides match TRBD2. This CDR3 has 14 amino acids. Per germline, CDR1 MNHEY and CDR2 SVGEGT. V shed 4 bases, J shed 5 bases, and the junction held 6 bases outside the gene matches. The CDR3 spells CASSSDGRGETQYF. In DNA, the CDR3 is TGTGCCAGCAGTTCCGACGGGAGGGGGGAGACCCAGTACTTC.

By proportion, this clone is medium-sized. The chain joins TRBV30 to TRBJ1-6; TRBD1 matches at 8 bases. Germline trimming cut 1 base from V and 5 bases from J; bases unmatched to any gene: 1. The CDR3 runs 14 residues. Germline V gene sequence: CDR1 GTSNPN, CDR2 SVGIG (reference sequence). CDR3 bases: TGTGCCTGGAGTGCGGGACAGGATAATTCACCCCTCCACTTT. As protein: CAWSAGQDNSPLHF.

The chain has TRBV19 and TRBJ2-2; weak D call: TRBD1 (6 bases). Germline V lookup: CDR1 LNHDA, CDR2 SQIVND (reference sequence). Trimming removed 2 bases from V and 2 bases from J, with 9 bases in between. The CDR3 sequence is 15 residues long. CDR3 amino acids: CASSIKQGNTGELFF. The CDR3 coding sequence is TGTGCCAGTAGTATAAAACAGGGTAACACCGGGGAGCTGTTTTTT.

The count of this clone is one. The chain recombines TRBV20-1 with TRBJ2-7; 7 positions match TRBD2. CDR3 length: 13 amino acids. Per germline, CDR1 DFQATT and CDR2 SNEGSKA (reference sequence). The V segment lost 3 bases and the J segment 0 bases; nucleotides outside the gene matches: 2. CDR3 region: CSASGGGSYEQYF. CDR3 DNA: TGCAGTGCTAGTGGCGGGGGCTCCTACGAGCAGTACTTC.

This sequence joins TRBV4-3 and TRBJ1-6; D perhaps matches TRBD1 (5 bases). The germline gives CDR1 LGHNA, CDR2 YSLEER. Trimming removed 4 bases at V and 0 bases at J, with 13 bases between. This CDR3 is built from 17 residues. DNA of the CDR3: TGCGCCAGCAGCCTAAAACACAGGAGCTCCTATAATTCACCCCTCCACTTT. It codes for CASSLKHRSSYNSPLHF.

The rearrangement links TRBV5-1 to TRBJ1-3; 7 bases match TRBD1. Germline V gives CDR1 SGHRS, CDR2 YFSETQ. The CDR3 sequence is 15 residues long. V shed 0 bases, J shed 2 bases, and the junction held 2 bases outside the gene matches. CDR3 amino acids: CASSLDDRAGNTIYF. The CDR3 DNA reads as TGCGCCAGCAGCTTGGATGACAGGGCTGGAAACACCATATATTTT.

This sequence joins TRBV19 and TRBJ2-2; a weak D match, TRBD1 (5 bases). This CDR3 has 14 residues. In germline, CDR1 is LNHDA, CDR2 SQIVND (reference sequence). Deletions cut 5 bases from V and 5 bases from J, with 12 bases between. The CDR3 here is CASSSLQVTGELFF. Here the CDR3 DNA reads TGTGCCAGTAGTTCGTTACAGGTAACCGGGGAGCTGTTTTTT.